Following are 15 T cell receptor beta chains from one sample sequenced in a study of T cells in Graves' hyperthyroidism and ophthalmopathy. Authors of the study amplified TCR beta CDR3 regions from RNA transcripts. The HTBI primer set was used in a first-round RT-PCR of the TCR CDR3. One entry per CDR3 protein, called by TCRdb with MiXCR from the multiplex PCR reads. The table includes 400,000 to 550,000 distinct CDR3 sequences, roughly 14% detected once. Sequencing was performed on blood. These receptors all come from a woman aged 18 to 35 with Graves' hyperthyroidism.

This clonotype was counted at least ten times. The rearrangement links TRBV2 to TRBJ1-1, with D possibly matching TRBD1 (6 bases). The V end lost 4 bases, the J end lost 1 base, and 13 bases lay between the germline ends. CDR1 is SNHLY and CDR2 is FYNNEI in the germline V gene. CDR3 length equals 15 residues. The CDR3 reads CASSAGAHRNTEAFF. Here the CDR3 DNA reads TGTGCCAGCAGTGCGGGGGCGCATAGGAACACTGAAGCTTTCTTT.

A note on this clonotype: A much bigger clone sits one base away, suggesting this may be a read error. The CDR3 loop reads CAGIGQGRETQYF. In DNA, the CDR3 is TGTGCCGGCATCGGACAGGGGCGCGAGACCCAGTACTTC. The chain joins TRBV5-8 to TRBJ2-5, with 9 bases fitting TRBD1. CDR3 size: 13 residues. In germline, CDR1 is SGHTS, CDR2 YDEGEE. The ends lost 10 bases at V and 5 bases at J; junction bases unmatched: 9.

The V call is TRBV10-3, the J call TRBJ1-2; 8 bases are shared with TRBD1. V lost 6 bases and J lost 1; bases outside the gene matches: 4. The CDR3 covers 14 residues. The germline gives CDR1 ENHRY, CDR2 SYGVKD. The CDR3 spells CAIRIQGVNYGYTF. Written as DNA, the CDR3 is TGTGCCATCAGAATACAGGGGGTTAACTATGGCTACACCTTC.

In the case of this clonotype: A single base separates this from a much larger clone, so it may be a read error. The genes are TRBV7-8 and TRBJ1-1, with D perhaps TRBD1 (6 bases). Trimming took 3 bases from V and 6 from J, leaving 14 bases between them. The V gene's germline CDR1 is SGHVS and CDR2 FQNEAQ. The CDR3 loop spans 14 amino acids. The CDR3 nucleotides are TGTGCCAGCAGCTTGGGGGGGGGGCTCGCTGAAGCTTTCTTT. Encoded protein: CASSLGGGLAEAFF.

In its sample, this clonotype was seen many times. V usage is TRBV30 and J usage is TRBJ1-1; TRBD1 matches 10 bases. J lost 6 bases, V lost 3 bases, and 7 bases had no gene match. CDR1 is GTSNPN, CDR2 SVGIG, per germline (reference sequence). The CDR3 loop spans 14 amino acids. For the CDR3, the DNA is TGTGCCTGGAGGGGACAGGGGATTAACGCTGAAGCTTTCTTT. Translation gives CAWRGQGINAEAFF.

This clonotype appeared many times. CDR3 in DNA: TGTGCCAGCAGTGGCGAGGGACTAGCGGGAAGGTACAATGAGCAGTTCTTC. The encoded protein is CASSGEGLAGRYNEQFF. The chain joins TRBV27 to TRBJ2-1; TRBD2 aligns across 13 bases. Germline CDR1 reads MNHEY; CDR2 reads SMNVEV (reference sequence). After removal of 5 bases from V and 4 bases from J, the junction contained 8 bases not matched to a gene. The CDR3 runs to 17 residues.

The chain carries TRBV6-1 and TRBJ1-2, with D perhaps TRBD1 (5 bases). The germline V gene has CDR1 MNHNS and CDR2 SASEGT. Between the trimmed V and J ends, which lost 6 bases and 4 bases, there was a span of 12 bases. CDR3 length equals 13 residues. CDR3 sequence reads: CASRRGPVYGYTF. CDR3 bases: TGTGCCAGCAGACGGGGACCCGTCTATGGCTACACCTTC.

The sample holds many counts of this clonotype. The gene calls are TRBV19 and TRBJ2-5; 8 bases agree with TRBD2. The CDR3 has 15 residues. The germline CDR1 and CDR2 sequences are LNHDA and SQIVND (reference sequence). V dropped 0 bases and J dropped 5; count of bases not matched to a gene: 5. CDR3: CASSIDWSGGETQYF. The CDR3 nucleotides are TGTGCCAGTAGTATAGATTGGAGCGGGGGCGAGACCCAGTACTTC.

This clonotype was detected ten times or more. The chain combines TRBV20-1 with TRBJ2-2, with D tentatively TRBD1 or TRBD2 (5 bases each). The V gene's germline CDR1 is DFQATT and CDR2 SNEGSKA (reference sequence). This CDR3 has 14 residues. Trimming removed 4 bases at V and 2 bases at J, with 11 bases between. CDR3 in DNA: TGCAGTGCTATGGGGGACCTCAACACCGGGGAGCTGTTTTTT. Its translation: CSAMGDLNTGELFF.

The rearrangement uses TRBV11-2 and TRBJ2-1, with D perhaps matching TRBD2 (5 bases). Germline V lookup: CDR1 SGHAT, CDR2 FQNNGV. The V end lost 3 bases, the J end lost 4 bases, and 7 bases lay between the germline ends. The CDR3 runs to 13 residues. CDR3 in amino acids: CASSLEEYNEQFF. DNA for the CDR3: TGTGCCAGCAGCTTGGAGGAATACAATGAGCAGTTCTTC.

As for this clonotype: This may arise from a read error, as a much more abundant clone is one base away. This chain connects TRBV20-1 to TRBJ2-1; no clear D. CDR1 and CDR2 (germline): DFQATT, SNEGSKA (reference sequence). This CDR3 has 11 amino acids. Written as DNA, the CDR3 is TGCAGCGTCCGAGTAAGCAATGAGCAGTTCTTC. Translating gives CSVRVSNEQFF.

This clonotype occurred many times. The chain combines TRBV19 with TRBJ2-7, with 7 bases matching TRBD1. Germline V gives CDR1 LNHDA, CDR2 SQIVND (reference sequence). This CDR3 region has 18 residues. Trimming at V came to 5 bases and at J to 0 bases, leaving 16 bases not matched to a gene. CDR3: CASSHPNPGTASSYEQYF. The CDR3 DNA follows: TGTGCCAGTAGTCACCCAAACCCGGGGACAGCCAGCTCCTACGAGCAGTACTTC.

There are many counts of this clonotype. The J gene is TRBJ1-5, the V gene TRBV6-1; no definite D call. The length of the CDR3 is 14 residues. Per germline, CDR1 MNHNS and CDR2 SASEGT. V was pared by 2 bases and J by 7 bases, with 12 bases between. CDR3 coding DNA: TGTGCCAGCAGTGAACTATGGAATTCGCAGCCCCAGCATTTT. Translating it yields CASSELWNSQPQHF.

The V gene is TRBV19, the J gene TRBJ2-7, with 10 bases matching TRBD2. With 0 bases clipped from V and 2 bases from J, the junction kept 4 bases outside the gene matches. The CDR3 runs 16 residues. Germline V CDR1 and CDR2: LNHDA, SQIVND (reference sequence). CDR3 sequence: CASSIDQSGRAYEQYF. CDR3 in DNA: TGTGCCAGTAGTATAGATCAGAGCGGGAGGGCCTACGAGCAGTACTTC.

The chain has TRBV19 and TRBJ2-7; no clear D gene. The CDR3 is 14 residues long. Trimming took off 2 bases at V and 0 bases at J, with 8 bases between the two ends. Germline loops: CDR1 LNHDA, CDR2 SQIVND (reference sequence). The DNA of the CDR3 is TGTGCCAGTAGTATACCTGGAGTCTCCTACGAGCAGTACTTC. It codes for CASSIPGVSYEQYF.